Listed below are T cell receptor beta chains from one sample, sequenced in a study of blood T cell repertoires in COVID-19. This table comes from immunoSEQ multiplex PCR, and its TCRdb copy is limited to in-frame clones, with some not included. The sample yields roughly 100,000 clones, about four fifths seen once. The sample consisted of peripheral blood. The source is a woman aged 70-85 years with acute or convalescent COVID-19. The CDR3 runs from the conserved cysteine through the conserved F or W. The order of the fields is V gene, D gene, J gene, clone size, CDR3 protein, CDR3 DNA. A D gene is named only where the DNA matches it firmly. Only some rows state a clone size, as once, few, many or a class for expanded clones.

>TRBV14|NA|TRBJ1-4|few
CASSQGIAGLREKLFF
TGTGCCAGCAGCCAAGGAATTGCAGGGCTACGTGAAAAACTGTTTTTT
>TRBV27|TRBD2|TRBJ2-3|NA
CASSLASGGTDTQYF
TGTGCCAGCAGTTTGGCCAGCGGGGGCACAGATACGCAGTATTTT
>TRBV2|TRBD1|TRBJ1-4|NA
CASSVGQGETNEKLFF
TGTGCCAGCAGCGTAGGACAGGGGGAGACTAATGAAAAACTGTTTTTT
>TRBV12-5|NA|TRBJ1-2|once
CASGGANYGYTF
TGTGCTAGTGGTGGGGCGAACTATGGCTACACCTTC
>TRBV28|NA|TRBJ1-4|NA
CASTSRGGSRGFF
TGTGCCAGCACCTCTAGGGGGGGATCGCGCGGTTTTTTT
>TRBV9|TRBD2|TRBJ2-1|NA
CASSVSGILTNEQFF
TGTGCCAGCAGCGTTAGCGGGATCCTGACGAATGAGCAGTTCTTC
>TRBV10-1|TRBD1|TRBJ2-6|NA
CASSDAGGSGANVLTF
TGCGCCAGCAGTGACGCAGGGGGTTCTGGGGCCAACGTCCTGACTTTC
>TRBV30|TRBD1|TRBJ1-5|once
CAWSVRGQVNQPQHF
TGTGCCTGGAGTGTAAGGGGACAGGTCAATCAGCCCCAGCATTTT
>TRBV25-1|TRBD1|TRBJ1-5|NA
CASSATGEAQPQHF
TGTGCCAGCAGTGCGACAGGGGAGGCTCAGCCCCAGCATTTT
>TRBV2|TRBD2|TRBJ2-5|few
CASSRAGDQETQYF
TGTGCCAGCAGTCGAGCGGGGGATCAAGAGACCCAGTACTTC
>TRBV10-3|NA|TRBJ2-3|once
CAITDKSTDTQYF
TGTGCCATCACCGACAAGAGCACAGATACGCAGTATTTT
>TRBV29-1|TRBD1|TRBJ1-1|NA
CSVVTGENTEAFF
TGCAGCGTTGTTACAGGGGAGAACACTGAAGCTTTCTTT
>TRBV10-1|TRBD1|TRBJ2-7|NA
CASRSPPEPGTGNYEQYF
TGCGCCAGCAGATCGCCTCCTGAGCCGGGGACAGGGAACTACGAGCAGTACTTC
>TRBV4-1|NA|TRBJ1-5|NA
CASSQDGGEFGNQPQHF
TGCGCCAGCAGCCAAGATGGAGGGGAATTCGGCAATCAGCCCCAGCATTTT
>TRBV7-9|TRBD2|TRBJ2-6|NA
CASSFRAGEVPRANVLTF
TGTGCCAGCAGCTTCCGAGCGGGAGAAGTGCCCCGGGCCAACGTCCTGACTTTC
>TRBV2|NA|TRBJ2-1|once
CASSDPRFNEQFF
TGTGCCAGCAGTGATCCCCGGTTCAATGAGCAGTTCTTC
>TRBV18|NA|TRBJ2-7|NA
CASSPDRNYEQYF
TGTGCCAGCTCCCCCGACAGGAACTACGAGCAGTACTTC
>TRBV2|NA|TRBJ1-2|NA
CASSVEGGYTF
TGTGCCAGCAGTGTCGAGGGTGGCTACACCTTC
>TRBV2|TRBD1|TRBJ2-1|once
CASSEDRGRPENSPEQFF
TGTGCCAGCAGTGAGGACAGGGGGCGCCCAGAAAACAGCCCAGAGCAGTTCTTC
>TRBV5-4|TRBD2|TRBJ2-5|NA
CASSPGLARYQETQYF
TGTGCCAGCAGCCCGGGACTAGCGAGGTACCAAGAGACCCAGTACTTC
>TRBV7-6|NA|TRBJ1-5|NA
CASSLAGGSNQPQHF
TGTGCCAGCAGCTTAGCAGGGGGTAGCAATCAGCCCCAGCATTTT
>TRBV11-3|TRBD1|TRBJ2-3|NA
CASSSGQATDTQYF
TGTGCCAGCAGCTCGGGACAGGCCACAGATACGCAGTATTTT
>TRBV3-1/TRBV3-2|TRBD2|TRBJ2-1|NA
CASSRLAGGVNEQFF
TGTGCCAGCAGCCGGCTAGCGGGCGGGGTGAATGAGCAGTTCTTC
>TRBV6-1|NA|TRBJ1-2|NA
CASSDASGQNYGYTF
TGTGCCAGCAGTGACGCGAGTGGGCAGAACTATGGCTACACCTTC
>TRBV4-3|NA|TRBJ2-1|NA
CASSQGRTSNEQFF
TGCGCCAGCAGCCAAGGCCGGACTTCCAATGAGCAGTTCTTC
>TRBV7-9|TRBD1|TRBJ1-2|NA
CASSLDPGQGLSYTF
TGTGCCAGCAGCTTAGATCCGGGACAGGGCTTGAGCTACACCTTC
>TRBV4-2|NA|TRBJ1-2|NA
CASSLDLNYGYTF
TGTGCCAGCAGCCTAGACTTGAACTATGGCTACACCTTC
>TRBV18|TRBD2|TRBJ2-2|NA
CASSPRQGGHTGELFF
TGTGCCAGCTCACCTCGCCAGGGAGGGCACACCGGGGAGCTGTTTTTT
>TRBV7-2|NA|TRBJ1-1|NA
CASSPEVTIMNTEAFF
TGTGCCAGCAGCCCAGAGGTGACCATAATGAACACTGAAGCTTTCTTT
>TRBV28|NA|TRBJ1-2|NA
CASSSTQDYGYTF
TGTGCCAGCAGTTCAACACAGGACTATGGCTACACCTTC
>TRBV6-1|TRBD2|TRBJ2-1|once
CASSVSGGALYNEQFF
TGTGCCAGCAGTGTTAGCGGGGGGGCACTCTACAATGAGCAGTTCTTC
>TRBV7-2|NA|TRBJ2-3|NA
CASSRNSPGTPPTDTQYF
TGTGCCAGCAGCAGGAACTCCCCCGGGACTCCCCCCACAGATACGCAGTATTTT
>TRBV7-2|TRBD1|TRBJ1-1|NA
CASSLSRGMNTEAFF
TGTGCCAGCAGCTTAAGCAGGGGGATGAACACTGAAGCTTTCTTT